This T cell receptor (beta chain) came from a study of beta chain features in type 1 diabetes. Broader study findings: Resolution of whether HLA type affects TCRB rearrangement was not achieved here. In comparison with healthy donors, patients had naive, central memory and Treg TCRB repertoires that appeared more similar. Moderately but significantly shorter TCRB CDR3s were found in Type 1 diabetes patients in all four CD4+ subsets.

Isolated RNA was reverse transcribed in full, so expressed TCRB transcripts were sequenced. The protocol was immunoSEQ multiplex PCR, while the TCRdb copy is restricted to in-frame clones and leaves out a portion. This sample has around 690,000 clones, with roughly an eighth found just once. The CDR3 runs to 14 residues. V lost 3 bases, J lost 4 bases, and 13 bases lay in between. Germline V gives CDR1 SGHTA, CDR2 FQGNSA. Comment on this clone: Its cognate antigen is unknown.

Sequencing was done on a sample of naive CD4+ T cells from blood. This clonotype was obtained from a man under 40 with type 1 diabetes. The chain is built from TRBV7-2 and TRBJ2-7; D is perhaps TRBD1 (5 bases). The DNA of the CDR3 is TGTGCCAGCAGCTTGTCTGGGGCGCAATACGAGCAGTACTTC. Its protein is CASSLSGAQYEQYF.